Each of the 24 T cell receptor beta chains below was sequenced from the same sample in a study of OX40 agonist ivuxolimab in advanced cancers. This table comes from immunoSEQ multiplex PCR, and its TCRdb copy is limited to in-frame clones, with some not included. The sample includes 45,000 to 70,000 clones, around 84% seen only once; the top ten take roughly 0.99%. Sequenced material: CD4+ or CD8+ T cells sorted from blood, taken in a trial of the OX40 agonist ivuxolimab. The receptors stem from an adult with an advanced solid tumor such as melanoma, head and neck, liver or kidney cancer.

The chain combines TRBV11-2 with TRBJ2-3; TRBD1 matches at 9 bases. The length of the CDR3 is 15 residues. Germline trimming cut 5 bases from V and 1 base from J; bases unmatched to any gene: 4. Per germline, CDR1 SGHAT and CDR2 FQNNGV. The CDR3 sequence is CASSRRDRGTDTQYF. Here the CDR3 DNA reads TGTGCCAGCAGCCGCCGGGACAGGGGCACAGATACGCAGTATTTT.

The chain links TRBV5-1 to TRBJ2-2, with D unclear. The germline CDR1 and CDR2 sequences are SGHRS and YFSETQ. Trimming cost V 4 bases and J 1 base, with 8 bases left between them. This CDR3 is built from 14 residues. CDR3 sequence (DNA): TGCGCCAGCAGCATCCCGGGGAACACCGGGGAGCTGTTTTTT. Translated: CASSIPGNTGELFF.

The chain couples TRBV2 to TRBJ2-7; D is unresolved. The V end lost 6 bases, the J end lost 1 base, and 7 bases lay between the germline ends. Germline-derived CDR1 and CDR2 are SNHLY and FYNNEI. The CDR3 is 12 amino acids. CDR3 bases: TGTGCCAGCAGCTACGCATCCTACGAGCAGTACTTC. Protein: CASSYASYEQYF.

The chain carries TRBV7-6 and TRBJ2-5; TRBD1 matches 7 bases. Trimming took 5 bases from V and 4 from J; bases not matched to a gene: 4. The CDR3 sequence is 13 residues long. Germline CDR1 is SGHVS and CDR2 is FNYEAQ. The CDR3 DNA follows: TGTGCCAGCAGCCCCAACAGGGGAGAGACCCAGTACTTC. Encoded protein: CASSPNRGETQYF. The full variable domain, rest sourced from reference TRBV7-6 and TRBJ2-5, is GAGVSQSPRYKVTKRGQDVALRCDPISGHVSLYWYRQALGQGPEFLTYFNYEAQQDKSGLPNDRFSAERPEGSISTLTIQRTEQRDSAMYRCASSPNRGETQYFGPGTRLLVL.

This clone was recorded a few times. The rearrangement uses TRBV29-1 and TRBJ1-4, with 7 bases matching TRBD1. Germline trimming cut 6 bases from V and 4 bases from J; bases unmatched to any gene: 8. The germline CDR1 and CDR2 sequences are SQVTM and ANQGSEA. This CDR3 is 14 amino acids long. CDR3 loop: CSVETGALNEKLFF. Written as DNA, the CDR3 is TGCAGCGTGGAAACAGGGGCCCTTAATGAAAAACTGTTTTTT.

The chain employs TRBV5-8 and TRBJ1-2; D is unresolved. V was shortened by 0 bases and J by 3 bases, with 12 bases between the two germline ends. The CDR3 has 15 residues. From germline, CDR1 is SGHTS and CDR2 YDEGEE. CDR3 DNA sequence: TGTGCCAGCAGCTTGGAGGTCCGACGACACTATGGCTACACCTTC. Amino acids: CASSLEVRRHYGYTF.

The chain joins TRBV5-4 to TRBJ1-1; TRBD1 matches 9 bases. Germline V gives CDR1 SGHNT, CDR2 YYREEE (reference sequence). The CDR3 is made up of 13 amino acids. The ends lost 4 bases at V and 5 bases at J; junction bases unmatched: 3. Written as DNA, the CDR3 is TGTGCCAGCAGCCGGGACAGGGAGACTGAAGCTTTCTTT. The encoded protein is CASSRDRETEAFF.

The chain recombines TRBV19 with TRBJ2-1, with D tentatively TRBD2 (6 bases). V shed 9 bases and J shed 7 bases, with 25 bases lying between them. The germline CDR1 and CDR2 sequences are LNHDA and SQIVND (reference sequence). This CDR3 has 16 amino acids. CDR3 bases: TGTGCCAGCCGGTTATCGGGAGTGGGACTCCGAAATGAGCAGTTCTTC. Translated: CASRLSGVGLRNEQFF.

In its sample, this clone ranks as medium-sized. The genes are TRBV18 and TRBJ2-2, with TRBD1 matching over 11 bases. The germline V gene has CDR1 KGHSH and CDR2 LQKENI. The CDR3 loop spans 17 amino acids. V lost 4 bases and J lost 10; bases outside the gene matches: 14. The chain's CDR3 is CASSRNGQGANYVELFF. The CDR3 region has the DNA TGTGCCAGCTCACGGAACGGACAGGGGGCTAATTATGTGGAGCTGTTTTTT. The full variable domain, with the rest looked up from reference TRBV18 and TRBJ2-2, is NAGVMQNPRHLVRRRGQEARLRCSPMKGHSHVYWYRQLPEEGLKFMVYLQKENIIDESGMPKERFSAEFPKEGPSILRIQQVVRGDSAAYFCASSRNGQGANYVELFFGEGSRLTVL.

This clone was detected only a few times. The chain uses TRBV13 and TRBJ1-6; tentatively, D is TRBD1 (6 bases). This CDR3 region has 15 residues. CDR1 and CDR2 from the germline V gene are PRHDT and FYEKMQ (reference sequence). The ends were cut back, 5 bases at V and 3 bases at J, with 11 bases in the middle. The CDR3: CASSQGHNYNSPLHF. The DNA for the CDR3 is TGTGCCAGCAGCCAGGGACACAACTATAATTCACCCCTCCACTTT.

This rearrangement joins TRBV6-5 to TRBJ2-7; 8 bases agree with TRBD1. Germline CDR1 is MNHEY and CDR2 is SVGAGI. After removal of 0 bases from V and 5 bases from J, the junction contained 9 bases not matched to a gene. This CDR3 has 16 amino acids. The CDR3, as DNA: TGTGCCAGCAGTTACTCGAGGGCAGGGGGCTTCGACGAGCAGTACTTC. This sequence encodes CASSYSRAGGFDEQYF.

This clone appeared a few times. V usage is TRBV9 and J usage is TRBJ2-1; the match to TRBD2 covers 8 bases. The CDR3 sequence is 16 residues long. Trimming removed 4 bases from V and 0 bases from J; junction bases left unmatched: 6. Germline V gives CDR1 SGDLS, CDR2 YYNGEE. In nucleotides, the CDR3 is TGTGCCAGCAGCTCCGGGGGGGCGAGCTCCTACAATGAGCAGTTCTTC. This gives the protein CASSSGGASSYNEQFF.

The chain combines TRBV7-3 with TRBJ2-4; tentatively, D is TRBD2 (6 bases). The V end lost 8 bases, the J end lost 0 bases, and 29 bases lay between the germline ends. Germline V CDR1 and CDR2: SGHTA, FQGTGA. The CDR3 has 20 amino acids. CDR3: CASLPLEQRGAGIAKNIQYF. CDR3 DNA sequence: TGTGCCAGCCTCCCTCTAGAACAACGGGGCGCGGGAATAGCCAAAAACATTCAGTACTTC.

This chain links TRBV10-2 with TRBJ2-2; no firm D call. From germline, CDR1 is WSHSY and CDR2 SAAADI. CDR3 length equals 13 residues. The V gene lost 4 bases and the J gene lost 5 bases, with 8 bases spanning the gap. CDR3 coding DNA: TGCGCCAGCAGTGTGGTACAGACCGGGGAGCTGTTTTTT. Amino acid sequence: CASSVVQTGELFF.

This clone was recorded once. The genes are TRBV7-9 and TRBJ2-2; D not certain. Trimming took 1 base from V and 0 from J, leaving 9 bases between them. The CDR3 spans 16 residues. CDR1 SEHNR and CDR2 FQNEAQ come from the germline V gene (reference sequence). The CDR3 region is CASSLVSHSNTGELFF. The CDR3 DNA follows: TGTGCCAGCAGCTTAGTTTCCCATTCGAACACCGGGGAGCTGTTTTTT. The whole variable domain, filled in from reference TRBV7-9 and TRBJ2-2, reads DTGVSQNPRHKITKRGQNVTFRCDPISEHNRLYWYRQTLGQGPEFLTYFQNEAQLEKSRLLSDRFSAERPKGSFSTLEIQRTEQGDSAMYLCASSLVSHSNTGELFFGEGSRLTVL.

The CDR3 is CASSPITGNGEAFF. As DNA, the CDR3 is TGTGCCAGCAGCCCTATAACAGGGAACGGTGAAGCTTTCTTT. The chain is built from TRBV7-8 and TRBJ1-1; the D gene is possibly TRBD1 (6 bases). The CDR3 spans 14 residues. Trimming pared 5 bases from V and 7 bases from J, leaving 17 bases between. CDR1 SGHVS and CDR2 FQNEAQ come from the germline V gene.

CDR3 nucleotide sequence: TGCGCCAGCAGCCCCCACGACAGAGCAGAGACCCAGTACTTC. As protein: CASSPHDRAETQYF. J is TRBJ2-5 and V is TRBV4-1; perhaps TRBD1 as D (5 bases). Trimming stripped 4 bases from V and 4 bases from J, with 13 bases between. The CDR3 spans 14 residues. The germline CDR1 and CDR2 sequences are MGHRA and YSYEKL.

The chain joins TRBV5-1 to TRBJ2-7, with 9 bases matching TRBD1. The CDR3 consists of 15 residues. The ends lost 5 bases at V and 2 bases at J; junction bases unmatched: 8. Germline loops: CDR1 SGHRS, CDR2 YFSETQ. The CDR3 DNA reads TGCGCCAGCAGGCACCCGGGACAGGGAGCCTACGAGCAGTACTTC. Encoded protein: CASRHPGQGAYEQYF.

The gene calls are TRBV9 and TRBJ2-3, with 7 bases aligning to TRBD2. In germline, CDR1 is SGDLS, CDR2 YYNGEE. V shed 3 bases, J shed 4 bases, and the junction held 5 bases outside the gene matches. The CDR3 runs 14 residues. The CDR3 region is CASSAKLASDTQYF. The CDR3 region has the DNA TGTGCCAGCAGCGCGAAACTAGCGTCAGATACGCAGTATTTT.

The genes are TRBV5-1 and TRBJ1-2; D is perhaps TRBD1 (5 bases). V lost 4 bases, J lost 8 bases, and 18 bases lay in between. This CDR3 is 14 amino acids long. Looked up from germline, CDR1 is SGHRS and CDR2 is YFSETQ. CDR3 DNA: TGCGCCAGCAGCCCCGGACCGCCTAGGGGCGGCTACACCTTC. This sequence encodes CASSPGPPRGGYTF.

The chain recombines TRBV7-6 with TRBJ2-1, with 9 bases matching TRBD2. Germline CDR1 and CDR2: SGHVS and FNYEAQ. V lost 5 bases, J lost 5 bases, and 13 bases stayed unmatched. This CDR3 region has 17 residues. The CDR3 loop reads CASSPVVAGAVDNEQFF. For the CDR3, the DNA is TGTGCCAGCAGCCCCGTGGTAGCGGGGGCCGTAGACAATGAGCAGTTCTTC.

The V gene is TRBV15, the J gene TRBJ1-2, with D possibly TRBD1 on 6 matching bases. CDR3 length: 15 residues. Trimming took 1 base from V and 4 from J, leaving 13 bases between them. Per the germline V gene, CDR1 is LNHNV and CDR2 is YYDKDF (reference sequence). CDR3 in DNA: TGTGCCACCAGCAGAGGTAGAGGGACAAGCTATGGCTACACCTTC. It translates to CATSRGRGTSYGYTF.

The rearrangement links TRBV5-1 to TRBJ2-3; 10 positions match TRBD2. V trimming: 3 bases; J trimming: 2 bases; junction bases outside the gene matches: 6. Germline CDR1 and CDR2: SGHRS and YFSETQ. The CDR3 contains 16 residues. The CDR3 is CASSSRAGGPTDTQYF. The CDR3 DNA sequence: TGCGCCAGCAGCTCCAGAGCGGGGGGGCCCACAGATACGCAGTATTTT.

The chain has TRBV6-5 and TRBJ2-7; D is ambiguous. This CDR3 is built from 13 residues. The ends were cut back, 2 bases at V and 1 base at J, with 6 bases in the middle. Germline-derived CDR1 and CDR2 are MNHEY and SVGAGI. This chain's CDR3 is CASSYGDSYEQYF. Here the CDR3 DNA reads TGTGCCAGCAGTTACGGCGATTCCTACGAGCAGTACTTC.